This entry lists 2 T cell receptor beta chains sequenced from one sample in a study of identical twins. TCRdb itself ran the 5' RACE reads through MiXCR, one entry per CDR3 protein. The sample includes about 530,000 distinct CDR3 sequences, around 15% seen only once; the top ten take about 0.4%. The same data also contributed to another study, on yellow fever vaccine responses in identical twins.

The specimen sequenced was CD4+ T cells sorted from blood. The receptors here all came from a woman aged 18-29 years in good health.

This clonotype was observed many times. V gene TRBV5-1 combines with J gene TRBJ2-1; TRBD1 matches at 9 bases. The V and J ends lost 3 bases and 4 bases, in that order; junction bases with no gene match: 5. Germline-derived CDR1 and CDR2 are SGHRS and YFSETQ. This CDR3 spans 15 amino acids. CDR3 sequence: CASSSGTGIYNEQFF. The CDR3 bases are TGCGCCAGCAGCTCCGGGACAGGGATTTACAATGAGCAGTTCTTC.

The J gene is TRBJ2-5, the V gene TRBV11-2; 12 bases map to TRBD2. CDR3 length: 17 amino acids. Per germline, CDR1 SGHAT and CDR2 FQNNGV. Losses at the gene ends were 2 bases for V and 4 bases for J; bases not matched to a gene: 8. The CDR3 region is CASSLLGTSGFGETQYF. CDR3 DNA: TGTGCCAGCAGCTTACTGGGGACTAGCGGGTTCGGAGAGACCCAGTACTTC.